This T cell receptor beta chain originates from a study of naive and memory T cell subsets. An equimolar mix of two oligonucleotides served as the beta constant-region primer for TRBC1 and TRBC2. Four rounds of PCR amplified the ligated cDNA using nested alpha and beta constant-region primers plus SP2. An oligonucleotide with the SP2 primer and a 12-nucleotide UMI was ligated to the cDNA 3' end. TCRdb re-analysed the UMI-ligation and nested PCR reads in MiXCR, keeping a single row per CDR3 protein. The sample shows approximately 80,000 distinct CDR3 sequences, around 9% of them seen only once. This clonotype was observed a handful of times. Its antigen remains unidentified. From the second PCR step, alpha and beta chains were amplified apart. Study-wide findings and caveats: Possibly reflecting memory cells re-expressing CD45RA, a few larger clonotypes occurred in naive repertoires, especially CD8. Expression changes during T cell differentiation may affect RNA-based TCR counts.

Sequenced: naive CD8+ T cells from blood. This clonotype was sampled from a human donor in good health.

DNA of the CDR3: TGCGCCAGCAGCCAGTACACCGCAACTAATGAAAAACTGTTTTTT. Translated: CASSQYTATNEKLFF. V usage is TRBV4-1 and J usage is TRBJ1-4; D unclear. The CDR3 totals 15 residues. The V and J ends lost 3 bases and 0 bases respectively, with 8 bases between them. Germline loops: CDR1 MGHRA, CDR2 YSYEKL.